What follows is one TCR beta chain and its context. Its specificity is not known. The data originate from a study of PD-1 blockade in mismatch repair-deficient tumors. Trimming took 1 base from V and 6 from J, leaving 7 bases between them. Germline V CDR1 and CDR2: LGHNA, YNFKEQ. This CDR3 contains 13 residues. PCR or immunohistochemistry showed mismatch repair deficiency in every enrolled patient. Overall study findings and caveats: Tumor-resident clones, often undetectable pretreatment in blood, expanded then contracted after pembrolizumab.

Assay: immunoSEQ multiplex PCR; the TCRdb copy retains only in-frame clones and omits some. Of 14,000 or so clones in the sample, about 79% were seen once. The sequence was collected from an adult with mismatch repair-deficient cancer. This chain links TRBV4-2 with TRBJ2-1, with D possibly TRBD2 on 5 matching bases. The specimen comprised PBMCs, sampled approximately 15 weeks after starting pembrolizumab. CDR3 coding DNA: TGTGCCAGCAGCCAAGCGGGGATCAATGAGCAGTTCTTC. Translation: CASSQAGINEQFF.